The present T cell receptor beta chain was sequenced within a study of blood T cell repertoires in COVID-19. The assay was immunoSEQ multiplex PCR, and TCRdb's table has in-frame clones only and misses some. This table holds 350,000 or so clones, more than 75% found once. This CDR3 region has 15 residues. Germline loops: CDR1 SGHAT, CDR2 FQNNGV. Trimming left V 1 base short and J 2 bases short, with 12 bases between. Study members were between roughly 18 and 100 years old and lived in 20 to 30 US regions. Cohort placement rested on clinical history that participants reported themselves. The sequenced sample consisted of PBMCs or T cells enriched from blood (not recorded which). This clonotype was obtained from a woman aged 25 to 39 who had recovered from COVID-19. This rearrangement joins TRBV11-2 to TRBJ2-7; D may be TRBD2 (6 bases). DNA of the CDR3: TGTGCCAGCAGCTTAGGCCGGGGGTATACCTACGAGCAGTACTTC. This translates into CASSLGRGYTYEQYF.